This T cell receptor (beta chain) emerged from a study of cytomegalovirus exposure and HLA in healthy donors. Study-wide findings and caveats: Later work found that TCR association rates differed between HLA loci; DRB1 had the most and HLA-C the fewest. Most TCR beta V segments were productive about 87% or about 30% of the time in an earlier analysis.

Primers included in the PCR were 60 Vbeta and 13 Jbeta primers. The assay was immunoSEQ multiplex PCR, and TCRdb's table has in-frame clones only and misses some. The sample has around 53,000 clones; the top ten hold roughly 12%. The study sampled nominally healthy donors, though unrecorded immune exposures were likely. Concerning this clone itself: What it binds is unknown.

The sequence came from a man aged 18 to 30 in good health and CMV-seropositive. Source material: PBMCs.

DNA for the CDR3: TGTGCCAGCAGTTCTGGAAGGGAGGGTTACAATGAGCAGTTCTTC. This translates into CASSSGREGYNEQFF. This chain joins TRBV6-5 and TRBJ2-1; 7 nucleotides line up with TRBD2. The length of the CDR3 is 15 residues. Germline CDR1 reads MNHEY; CDR2 reads SVGAGI. V was pared by 4 bases and J by 4 bases, with 7 bases of the junction left unmatched.